These 26 T cell receptor beta chains came from one sample sequenced in a study of cytomegalovirus exposure and HLA in healthy donors (dated by TCRdb to about 2017). Libraries were made using the immunoSEQ multiplex PCR assay. The multiplex PCR relied on a mix of 60 forward primers for TCR Vbeta segments and 13 reverse primers for TCR Jbeta segments. As stored in TCRdb, this immuneACCESS dataset retains in-frame rearrangements with V and J assigned. A fraction of the clones does not appear; measured against another copy, unresolved V genes explain less than half of the discrepancy, and the remainder lacks a known reason. In all, the sample holds roughly 120,000 clones, and more than 65% of those were seen once. The ten largest clones capture less than 15% of the sample. Sequences were obtained from PBMCs. The source of these receptors is a woman in her fifties or sixties in good health and CMV-seropositive.

The CDR3, as DNA: TGTGCCAGCAGCCAAGGGTGGACAGGGGATTTTATGGACTATGGCTACACCTTC. It encodes CASSQGWTGDFMDYGYTF. The chain recombines TRBV4-2 with TRBJ1-2; 9 bases agree with TRBD1. Germline V gene lookup returns CDR1 LGHNA and CDR2 YNFKEQ. Trimming cost V 1 base and J 3 bases; bases outside gene matches: 12. CDR3 length equals 18 residues.

The chain links TRBV4-3 to TRBJ2-3; a possible D gene is TRBD2 (5 bases). This CDR3 has 15 residues. In germline, CDR1 is LGHNA, CDR2 YSLEER. Trimming shortened V by 0 bases and J by 2 bases, and 9 bases separated the two germline ends. The CDR3 DNA reads TGCGCCAGCAGCCAAGATGGGCTAGCCACAGATACGCAGTATTTT. Encoded protein: CASSQDGLATDTQYF.

The chain joins TRBV5-1 to TRBJ2-7; TRBD2 aligns across 11 bases. The ends lost 5 bases at V and 3 bases at J; junction bases unmatched: 4. Per germline, CDR1 SGHRS and CDR2 YFSETQ. This CDR3 has 14 amino acids. Written as DNA, the CDR3 is TGCGCCAGCAGTCGGGGACTAGCGGACTACGAGCAGTACTTC. It yields the protein CASSRGLADYEQYF. Full variable domain (outside the CDR3, taken from reference TRBV5-1 and TRBJ2-7): KAGVTQTPRYLIKTRGQQVTLSCSPISGHRSVSWYQQTPGQGLQFLFEYFSETQRNKGNFPGRFSGRQFSNSRSEMNVSTLELGDSALYLCASSRGLADYEQYFGPGTRLTVT.

As regards this clone: Other DNA variants within this sample encode the same CDR3. The chain has TRBV30 and TRBJ1-1, with TRBD1 as a possible D gene (5 bases). The CDR3 covers 13 residues. Trimming removed 1 base at V and 2 bases at J, with 8 bases between. Germline CDR1 and CDR2: GTSNPN and SVGIG (reference sequence). The CDR3 DNA follows: TGTGCCTGGAGTGGCCAGGGAAACACTGAAGCTTTCTTT. Translated, it gives CAWSGQGNTEAFF.

The V gene is TRBV7-9, the J gene TRBJ2-2, with 7 bases that match TRBD2. Per the germline V gene, CDR1 is SEHNR and CDR2 is FQNEAQ (reference sequence). The CDR3 loop spans 15 amino acids. The V segment lost 11 bases and the J segment 4 bases; nucleotides outside the gene matches: 13. The CDR3 bases are TGTGCCCAAGCCGAGCGTCCGGGGGGCACCGGGGAGCTGTTTTTT. It specifies CAQAERPGGTGELFF.

The chain joins TRBV5-1 to TRBJ1-5; 8 nucleotides match TRBD1. The germline CDR1 and CDR2 sequences are SGHRS and YFSETQ. CDR3 length equals 20 residues. J lost 9 bases, V lost 4 bases, and 27 bases had no gene match. Written as DNA, the CDR3 is TGCGCCAGCAGCCCTGGGGTAGGCAGGGGGCGATCGACCCGGATTAGGCCCCAGCATTTT. Protein sequence: CASSPGVGRGRSTRIRPQHF.

The chain uses TRBV9 and TRBJ1-1, with D possibly TRBD1 on 5 matching bases. Germline CDR1 is SGDLS and CDR2 is YYNGEE. This CDR3 spans 14 amino acids. Trimming stripped 0 bases from V and 10 bases from J, with 16 bases between. CDR3 DNA: TGTGCCAGCAGCGTAGGAGTGGGGGACGGGGGAGCTTTCTTT. It yields the protein CASSVGVGDGGAFF.

The V gene is TRBV18, the J gene TRBJ1-1; D unresolved. This CDR3 region has 13 residues. Trimming took off 2 bases at V and 1 base at J, with 5 bases between the two ends. Germline V gene lookup returns CDR1 KGHSH and CDR2 LQKENI. The CDR3 DNA reads as TGTGCCAGCTCACCAGGCGGGAACACTGAAGCTTTCTTT. Encoded protein: CASSPGGNTEAFF. The full variable domain, with the rest looked up from reference TRBV18 and TRBJ1-1, is NAGVMQNPRHLVRRRGQEARLRCSPMKGHSHVYWYRQLPEEGLKFMVYLQKENIIDESGMPKERFSAEFPKEGPSILRIQQVVRGDSAAYFCASSPGGNTEAFFGQGTRLTVV.

This chain uses TRBV5-6 with TRBJ2-1; D perhaps matches TRBD2 (7 bases). Germline V gives CDR1 SGHDT, CDR2 YYEEEE. Trimming took off 4 bases at V and 4 bases at J, with 9 bases between the two ends. The CDR3 consists of 13 residues. CDR3 protein: CASSGGAYNEQFF. DNA of the CDR3: TGTGCCAGCAGCGGGGGGGCTTACAATGAGCAGTTCTTC.

This clone was recorded only once. J is TRBJ2-1 and V is TRBV28, with 7 positions matching TRBD1. The CDR3 length is 15 residues. Germline loops: CDR1 MDHEN, CDR2 SYDVKM. Trimming took 5 bases from V and 10 from J; bases not matched to a gene: 14. The CDR3 region is CASSPIIQGPQEQFF. CDR3 coding DNA: TGTGCCAGCAGTCCCATAATACAGGGGCCCCAAGAGCAGTTCTTC.

This chain links TRBV18 with TRBJ2-6, with D perhaps matching TRBD2 (6 bases). V was cut by 3 bases and J by 3 bases, with 9 bases left in between. This CDR3 contains 15 residues. Germline lookup yields CDR1 KGHSH and CDR2 LQKENI. For the CDR3, the DNA is TGTGCCAGCTCACCTGCGGGGATTGGGGCCAACGTCCTGACTTTC. Residues: CASSPAGIGANVLTF.

The rearrangement uses TRBV7-9 and TRBJ2-2; D unclear. The CDR3 contains 16 residues. V was pared by 0 bases and J by 1 base, with 9 bases between. Germline CDR1 and CDR2: SEHNR and FQNEAQ (reference sequence). For the CDR3, the DNA is TGTGCCAGCAGCTTAGCCGGGTCAATGAACACCGGGGAGCTGTTTTTT. Translated, it gives CASSLAGSMNTGELFF. Combining the CDR3 with reference TRBV7-9 and TRBJ2-2 gives the whole variable domain DTGVSQNPRHKITKRGQNVTFRCDPISEHNRLYWYRQTLGQGPEFLTYFQNEAQLEKSRLLSDRFSAERPKGSFSTLEIQRTEQGDSAMYLCASSLAGSMNTGELFFGEGSRLTVL.

The chain joins TRBV5-1 to TRBJ2-7, with 11 bases identical to TRBD2. The length of the CDR3 is 15 residues. The germline V gene has CDR1 SGHRS and CDR2 YFSETQ. The V and J ends lost 0 bases and 2 bases, in that order; junction bases with no gene match: 1. CDR3 coding DNA: TGCGCCAGCAGCTTGGGACTAGCGGGACCCTACGAGCAGTACTTC. Translation: CASSLGLAGPYEQYF. Together with reference TRBV5-1 and TRBJ2-7, the CDR3 gives the full variable domain: KAGVTQTPRYLIKTRGQQVTLSCSPISGHRSVSWYQQTPGQGLQFLFEYFSETQRNKGNFPGRFSGRQFSNSRSEMNVSTLELGDSALYLCASSLGLAGPYEQYFGPGTRLTVT.

This sequence joins TRBV7-2 and TRBJ2-7; 14 nucleotides agree with TRBD2. The CDR3 runs to 18 residues. The V gene's germline CDR1 is SGHTA and CDR2 FQGNSA. V lost 2 bases and J lost 0; bases outside the gene matches: 6. CDR3 in amino acids: CASSLKGLAGGYSYEQYF. CDR3 nucleotide sequence: TGTGCCAGCAGCTTAAAAGGACTAGCGGGGGGATACTCCTACGAGCAGTACTTC.

The rearrangement uses TRBV30 and TRBJ1-2, with 11 bases lining up with TRBD1. Germline V gene sequence: CDR1 GTSNPN, CDR2 SVGIG (reference sequence). V shed 5 bases, J shed 6 bases, and the junction held 2 bases outside the gene matches. This CDR3 contains 12 residues. The CDR3 nucleotides read TGTGCCTGGGGACAGGGGGCGCATGGCTACACCTTC. Its protein product is CAWGQGAHGYTF.

This clone is a singleton in its sample. One junction end does not reproduce the germline sequence, and a read error may be involved. CDR3 in amino acids: CASSLIGTGVENSQYF. CDR3 bases: TGTGCCAGCAGCTTAATAGGGACAGGGGTTGAAAACAGTCAGTACTTC. This sequence joins TRBV7-3 and TRBJ2-4; 10 bases map to TRBD1. Germline V lookup: CDR1 SGHTA, CDR2 FQGTGA. The CDR3 is 16 residues long.

The chain joins TRBV11-3 to TRBJ2-5; 8 nucleotides agree with TRBD2. The V gene's germline CDR1 is SGHNT and CDR2 YENEEA. This CDR3 region has 16 residues. The V gene end was trimmed by 1 base and the J gene end by 2 bases; junction bases not matched to a gene: 6. The CDR3 DNA follows: TGTGCCAGCAGCTTAGGTTTGGCTAGCGGGCAAGAGACCCAGTACTTC. Protein product: CASSLGLASGQETQYF.

The chain recombines TRBV18 with TRBJ2-5; D is unresolved. The J call may be mistaken, given a closer DNA end match to TRBJ2-7. CDR1 is KGHSH, CDR2 LQKENI, per germline. The CDR3 is made up of 11 amino acids. CDR3 in DNA: TGTGCCAGCTCACTCTCCTACGAGCAGTACTTC. It is translated as CASSLSYEQYF.

This rearrangement joins TRBV23-1 to TRBJ1-5; 7 nucleotides line up with TRBD1. TRBV23-1 is filed as an ORF, its function uncertain. V shed 5 bases, J shed 7 bases, and the junction held 5 bases outside the gene matches. This CDR3 comprises 13 residues. CDR3 region: CASSDRVGQPQHF. The CDR3 coding sequence is TGCGCCAGCAGTGACAGGGTAGGACAGCCCCAGCATTTT.

The CDR3 DNA is TGTGCCAGTAGTATTCGGGGTCGAGCTCAGGCCCTTACGATGAACACTGAAGCTTTCTTT. This codes for CASSIRGRAQALTMNTEAFF. The chain joins TRBV19 to TRBJ1-1; D ambiguous. This CDR3 has 20 amino acids. The V end lost 3 bases, the J end lost 0 bases, and 26 bases lay between the germline ends. CDR1 is LNHDA, CDR2 SQIVND, per germline (reference sequence).

The J gene is TRBJ2-1, the V gene TRBV4-2; D possibly corresponds to TRBD2 (5 bases). The V and J ends lost 1 base and 3 bases respectively, with 19 bases between them. Germline lookup yields CDR1 LGHNA and CDR2 YNFKEQ. This CDR3 is 18 amino acids long. CDR3 loop: CASSQVSQAVGFYNEQFF. In nucleotides, the CDR3 is TGTGCCAGCAGCCAAGTGTCGCAAGCGGTCGGTTTCTACAATGAGCAGTTCTTC.

The J gene is TRBJ1-2, the V gene TRBV25-1, with D uncertain. CDR1 MGHDK and CDR2 SYGVNS come from the germline V gene. This CDR3 spans 13 amino acids. The V end was cut by 1 base, the J end by 6 bases, with 9 bases between. CDR3 sequence (DNA): TGTGCCAGCAGTGAATCGGGAGGGAATGGCTACACCTTC. Its translation: CASSESGGNGYTF.

This clone was recorded a few times. The genes are TRBV7-6 and TRBJ2-7, with 7 positions matching TRBD2. Looked up from germline, CDR1 is SGHVS and CDR2 is FNYEAQ. J was trimmed by 5 bases and V by 0 bases; bases with no gene match: 7. The CDR3 is made up of 15 amino acids. The CDR3 is CASSLAAGSPHEQYF. The CDR3 DNA sequence: TGTGCCAGCAGCTTAGCAGCGGGGAGTCCACACGAGCAGTACTTC.

This chain uses TRBV5-8 with TRBJ2-1; 7 positions agree with TRBD1. Germline loops: CDR1 SGHTS, CDR2 YDEGEE. The trim removed 5 bases at V and 3 bases at J, leaving 11 bases unmatched. This CDR3 has 16 residues. CDR3 sequence: CASRRTPGGIYNEQFF. Written as DNA, the CDR3 is TGTGCCAGCAGACGGACTCCAGGGGGTATCTACAATGAGCAGTTCTTC.

The chain links TRBV4-3 to TRBJ1-5, with a weak D call TRBD1 (6 bases). Trimming took 1 base from V and 5 from J, leaving 15 bases between them. Germline V gene sequence: CDR1 LGHNA, CDR2 YSLEER. The CDR3 totals 16 residues. The CDR3 loop is CASSQGRGQGYQPQHF. The DNA of the CDR3 is TGCGCCAGCAGCCAAGGCCGCGGGCAGGGGTATCAGCCCCAGCATTTT.

The chain carries TRBV27 and TRBJ1-1; TRBD1 aligns across 8 bases. The CDR3 runs to 12 residues. The J segment lost 10 bases and the V segment lost 5 bases, leaving 6 bases of the junction unmatched. CDR1 and CDR2 from the germline V gene are MNHEY and SMNVEV (reference sequence). CDR3 protein: CASSIGQGRAFF. The CDR3 bases are TGTGCCAGCAGTATTGGACAGGGACGAGCTTTCTTT.